A single TCR beta chain is shown here with its context. The source of the sample is a study of blood T cell dynamics during melanoma immunotherapy. CDR1 MDHEN and CDR2 SYDVKM come from the germline V gene. Losses at the gene ends were 3 bases for V and 6 bases for J; bases not matched to a gene: 10. There are 16 residues in the CDR3. Time point: week 3, after first cycle of checkpoint inhibitor. One draw preceded checkpoint blockade; another followed its first cycle at week 3. DNA loading was fixed at roughly 360 ng for all bulk PBMC samples. The data were produced by immunoSEQ multiplex PCR, yet TCRdb's version contains in-frame clones alone and is incomplete. The data hold 10,000 to 13,000 clones, with roughly 88% observed a single time.

The source material was blood, sampled from a patient treated with checkpoint blockade. V and J are TRBV28 and TRBJ2-1, with TRBD2 matching 8 bases. The TCR comes from a human donor with melanoma. The CDR3: CASSLASGLVRNEQFF. CDR3 nucleotides: TGTGCCAGCAGTTTGGCTAGCGGGCTTGTGCGCAATGAGCAGTTCTTC. Full variable domain (remainder filled in from reference TRBV28 and TRBJ2-1): DVKVTQSSRYLVKRTGEKVFLECVQDMDHENMFWYRQDPGLGLRLIYFSYDVKMKEKGDIPEGYSVSREKKERFSLILESASTNQTSMYLCASSLASGLVRNEQFFGPGTRLTVL.